This TCR beta chain was recovered during a study of blood T cell repertoires in COVID-19. Study as a whole: Sites across the United States, Italy and Spain contributed samples from acute and convalescent COVID-19. PBMCs, B-cell-depleted T cells, or T cells were the source of the cDNA or gDNA that made up the material.

Under the authors' procedure: Estimated nucleated cell counts came from reference gene primer amplification. Clones were sequenced by immunoSEQ multiplex PCR, and TCRdb holds only the in-frame ones, with some missing. V and J calls and clone size are those listed in that table; D and trimming were worked out from the DNA. The data show hundreds of thousands of clones, roughly 80% seen once. The CDR3 sequence is 16 residues long. The trim removed 3 bases at V and 6 bases at J, leaving 7 bases unmatched. CDR1 and CDR2 from the germline V gene are SGHVS and FQNEAQ. This clone was recorded only once. The rearrangement links TRBV7-8 to TRBJ2-1; the match to TRBD2 covers 11 bases. This receptor was obtained from a man older than 75 with acute or convalescent COVID-19. Sequencing was performed on peripheral blood. This CDR3 reads CASSFETSGIINEQFF. The CDR3 DNA follows: TGTGCCAGCAGCTTCGAGACTAGCGGGATAATCAATGAGCAGTTCTTC.